This TCR beta chain was retrieved from a study of graft-versus-host responses after intestinal transplantation. Only one count was recorded for this clone. Antigen unknown. TCRdb's table, derived via immunoSEQ multiplex PCR, lists solely in-frame clones and lacks some. There are around 55,000 clones in the sample; 89% occur only once, and 0.55% to 0.8% lies in the top ten. The origin of this receptor is a human donor who was the organ donor for an intestinal transplant. The sequenced sample was unstimulated CD4+ T cells sorted from spleen or lymph node cells, obtained before transplant.

The DNA for the CDR3 is TGTGCCAGCAGTTACTCTTGCAGGGTAGGGGATACGCAGTATTTT. Protein sequence: CASSYSCRVGDTQYF. The V and J genes are TRBV6-5 and TRBJ2-3; D is perhaps TRBD1 (5 bases). The germline CDR1 and CDR2 sequences are MNHEY and SVGAGI. This CDR3 spans 15 amino acids. Trimming left V 0 bases short and J 6 bases short, with 13 bases between.